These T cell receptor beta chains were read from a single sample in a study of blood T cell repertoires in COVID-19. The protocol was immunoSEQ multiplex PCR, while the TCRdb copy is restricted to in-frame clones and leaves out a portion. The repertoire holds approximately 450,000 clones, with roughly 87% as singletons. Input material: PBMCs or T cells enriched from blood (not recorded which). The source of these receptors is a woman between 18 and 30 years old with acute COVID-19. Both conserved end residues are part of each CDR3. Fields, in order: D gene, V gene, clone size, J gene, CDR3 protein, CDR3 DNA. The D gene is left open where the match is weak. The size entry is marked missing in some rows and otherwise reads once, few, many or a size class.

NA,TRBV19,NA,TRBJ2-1,CASSSGRARGYNEQFF,TGTGCCAGTAGTTCGGGTCGAGCGCGGGGATACAATGAGCAGTTCTTC
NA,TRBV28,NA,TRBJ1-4,CASSLRQTTNEKLFF,TGTGCCAGCAGTTTGCGACAGACAACTAATGAAAAACTGTTTTTT
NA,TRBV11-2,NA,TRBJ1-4,CASSESGAQLFF,TGTGCCAGCAGCGAATCAGGGGCCCAACTGTTTTTT
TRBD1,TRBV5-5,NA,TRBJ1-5,CASSATGGNSNQPQHF,TGTGCCAGCAGCGCTACAGGGGGCAATAGCAATCAGCCCCAGCATTTT
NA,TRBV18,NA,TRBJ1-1,CASSPIEDTEAFF,TGTGCCAGCTCACCGATAGAGGACACTGAAGCTTTCTTT
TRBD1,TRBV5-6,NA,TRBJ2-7,CASSQGQAQYF,TGTGCCAGCAGCCAAGGACAGGCCCAGTACTTC
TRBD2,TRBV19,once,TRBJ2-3,CASSISRLAGTDTQYF,TGTGCCAGTAGTATAAGCCGACTAGCGGGAACAGATACGCAGTATTTT
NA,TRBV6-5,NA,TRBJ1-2,CASSPGITYGYTF,TGTGCCAGCAGCCCAGGCATTACATATGGCTACACCTTC
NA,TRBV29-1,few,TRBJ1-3,CSVQGDGRTGDGNTIYF,TGCAGCGTCCAGGGTGACGGGAGAACTGGTGATGGAAACACCATATATTTT
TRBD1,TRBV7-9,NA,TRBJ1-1,CASSQQGRRTEAFF,TGTGCCAGCAGCCAACAGGGGCGGAGGACTGAAGCTTTCTTT
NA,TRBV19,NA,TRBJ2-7,CASSIKTGRTYEQYF,TGTGCCAGTAGTATCAAGACGGGAAGAACCTACGAGCAGTACTTC
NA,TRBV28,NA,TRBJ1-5,CASINSRARQPQHF,TGTGCCAGCATTAACTCCAGGGCAAGGCAGCCCCAGCATTTT
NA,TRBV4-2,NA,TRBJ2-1,CASSQDVRLEGYNEQFF,TGTGCCAGCAGCCAAGATGTAAGGCTCGAGGGTTACAATGAGCAGTTCTTC
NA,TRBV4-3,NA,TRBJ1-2,CASSQGAAASNYGYTF,TGCGCCAGCAGCCAAGGAGCGGCAGCCTCTAACTATGGCTACACCTTC
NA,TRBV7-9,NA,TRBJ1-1,CASSLGRFVMNTEAFF,TGTGCCAGCAGCTTAGGGAGGTTCGTAATGAACACTGAAGCTTTCTTT